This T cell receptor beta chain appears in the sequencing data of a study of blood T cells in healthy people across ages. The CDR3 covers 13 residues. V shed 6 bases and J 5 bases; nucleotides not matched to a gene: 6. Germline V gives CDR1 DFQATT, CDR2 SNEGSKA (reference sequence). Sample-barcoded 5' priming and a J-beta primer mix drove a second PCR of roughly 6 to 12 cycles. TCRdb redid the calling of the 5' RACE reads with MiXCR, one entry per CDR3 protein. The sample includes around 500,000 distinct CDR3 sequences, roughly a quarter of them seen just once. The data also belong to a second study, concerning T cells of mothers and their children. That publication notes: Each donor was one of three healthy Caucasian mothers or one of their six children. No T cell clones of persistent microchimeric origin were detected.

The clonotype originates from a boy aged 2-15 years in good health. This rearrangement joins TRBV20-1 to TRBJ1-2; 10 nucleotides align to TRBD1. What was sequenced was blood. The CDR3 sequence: CSARDRGRYGYTF. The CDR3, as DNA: TGCAGTGCAAGGGACAGGGGACGGTATGGCTACACCTTC.